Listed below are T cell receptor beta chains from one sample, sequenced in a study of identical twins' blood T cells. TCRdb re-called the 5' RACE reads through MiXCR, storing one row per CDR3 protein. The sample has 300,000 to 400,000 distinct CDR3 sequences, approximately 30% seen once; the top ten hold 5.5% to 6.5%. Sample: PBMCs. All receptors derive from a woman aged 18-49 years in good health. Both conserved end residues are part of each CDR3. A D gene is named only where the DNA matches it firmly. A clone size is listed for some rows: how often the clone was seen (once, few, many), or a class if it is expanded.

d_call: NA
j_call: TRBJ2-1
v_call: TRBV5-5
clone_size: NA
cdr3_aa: CASSSIFRDGPEQFF
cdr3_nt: TGTGCCAGCAGCTCTATATTTCGGGACGGGCCTGAGCAGTTCTTC

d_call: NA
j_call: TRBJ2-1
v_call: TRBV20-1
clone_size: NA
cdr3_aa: CSGRSINEQFF
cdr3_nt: TGCAGTGGACGAAGCATCAATGAGCAGTTCTTC

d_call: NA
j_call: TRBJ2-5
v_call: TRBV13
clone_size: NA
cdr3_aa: CASSLGGVDLETQYF
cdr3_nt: TGTGCCAGCAGCTTAGGCGGGGTTGATTTGGAGACCCAGTACTTC

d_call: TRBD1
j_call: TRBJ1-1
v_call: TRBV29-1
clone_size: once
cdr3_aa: CSVRDRGNTGAFF
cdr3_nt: TGCAGCGTACGGGACAGGGGGAACACTGGAGCTTTCTTT

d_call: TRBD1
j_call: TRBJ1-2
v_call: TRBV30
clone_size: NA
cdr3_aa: CVWSRQGVPPYTF
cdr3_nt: TGTGTCTGGAGTAGACAGGGGGTGCCCCCCTACACCTTC

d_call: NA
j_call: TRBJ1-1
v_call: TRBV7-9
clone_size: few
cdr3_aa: CASSYQSSRTEAFF
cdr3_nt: TGTGCCAGCAGCTACCAGAGCTCTCGCACTGAAGCTTTCTTT

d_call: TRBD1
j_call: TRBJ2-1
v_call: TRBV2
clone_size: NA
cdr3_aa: CASSSLDRGLNEQFF
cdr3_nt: TGTGCCAGCAGTTCCCTGGACAGGGGGCTGAATGAGCAGTTCTTC

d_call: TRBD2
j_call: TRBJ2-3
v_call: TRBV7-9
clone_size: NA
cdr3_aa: CASSSEFGLAGTTQYF
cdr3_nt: TGTGCCAGCAGCTCCGAGTTTGGACTAGCGGGAACTACGCAGTATTTT

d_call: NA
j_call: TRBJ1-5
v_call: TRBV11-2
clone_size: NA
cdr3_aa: CASGFNSNQPQHF
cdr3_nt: TGTGCCAGCGGCTTCAACAGCAATCAGCCCCAGCATTTT

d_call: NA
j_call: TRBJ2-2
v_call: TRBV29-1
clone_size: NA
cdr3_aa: CSVLAVNTGELFF
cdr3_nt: TGCAGCGTCCTCGCGGTGAACACCGGGGAGCTGTTTTTT

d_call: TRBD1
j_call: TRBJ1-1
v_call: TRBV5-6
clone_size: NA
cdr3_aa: CASSLGDSEAFF
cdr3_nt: TGTGCCAGCAGCTTAGGGGACAGCGAAGCTTTCTTT

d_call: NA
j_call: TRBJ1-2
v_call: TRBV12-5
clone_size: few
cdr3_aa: CASGWGPGYTF
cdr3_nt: TGTGCTAGTGGTTGGGGACCGGGCTACACCTTC

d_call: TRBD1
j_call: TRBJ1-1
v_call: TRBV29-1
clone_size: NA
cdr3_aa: CSGGGQMNTEAFF
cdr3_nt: TGCAGCGGGGGGGGACAGATGAACACTGAAGCTTTCTTT

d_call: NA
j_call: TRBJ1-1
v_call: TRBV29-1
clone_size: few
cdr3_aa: CSVGGTHFMNTEAFF
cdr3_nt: TGCAGCGTTGGGGGTACCCATTTCATGAACACTGAAGCTTTCTTT

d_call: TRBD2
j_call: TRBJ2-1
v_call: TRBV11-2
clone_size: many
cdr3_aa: CASSLDLGRGSYNEQFF
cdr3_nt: TGTGCCAGCAGCTTAGATCTCGGGCGGGGGTCCTACAATGAGCAGTTCTTC

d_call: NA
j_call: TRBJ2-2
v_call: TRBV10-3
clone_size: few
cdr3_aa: CAISETTWGNTGELFF
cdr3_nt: TGTGCCATCAGTGAGACGACCTGGGGGAACACCGGGGAGCTGTTTTTT

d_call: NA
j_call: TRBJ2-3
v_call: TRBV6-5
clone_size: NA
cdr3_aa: CASRTGLHSTDTQYF
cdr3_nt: TGTGCCAGCAGGACCGGTCTTCACAGCACAGATACGCAGTATTTT

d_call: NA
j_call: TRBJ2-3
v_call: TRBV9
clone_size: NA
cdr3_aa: CASSEQGPDTQYF
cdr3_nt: TGTGCCAGCAGTGAACAGGGCCCAGATACGCAGTATTTT

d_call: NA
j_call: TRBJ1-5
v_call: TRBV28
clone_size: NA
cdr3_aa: CASRNSNQPLHF
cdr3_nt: TGTGCCAGCAGGAATAGCAATCAGCCCCTGCATTTT

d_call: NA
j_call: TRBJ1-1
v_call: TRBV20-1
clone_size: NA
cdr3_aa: CSARMRDAEAFF
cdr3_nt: TGCAGTGCTAGAATGAGGGACGCTGAAGCTTTCTTT

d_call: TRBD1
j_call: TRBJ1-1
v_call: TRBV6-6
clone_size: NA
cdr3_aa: CASSFLDRASEAFF
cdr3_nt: TGTGCCAGCAGTTTCCTGGACAGGGCGAGTGAAGCTTTCTTT

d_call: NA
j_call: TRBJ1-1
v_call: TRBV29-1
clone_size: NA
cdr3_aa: CSVGRGLRNTEAFF
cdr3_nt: TGCAGCGTAGGCAGGGGATTAAGGAACACTGAAGCTTTCTTT

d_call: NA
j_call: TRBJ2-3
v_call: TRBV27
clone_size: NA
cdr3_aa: CASSLMGGETTDTQYF
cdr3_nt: TGTGCCAGCAGTTTAATGGGCGGGGAGACCACAGATACGCAGTATTTT

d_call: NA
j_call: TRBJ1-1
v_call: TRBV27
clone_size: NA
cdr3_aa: CASHQFGDREAFF
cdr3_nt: TGTGCCAGTCACCAATTTGGGGACCGGGAAGCTTTCTTT

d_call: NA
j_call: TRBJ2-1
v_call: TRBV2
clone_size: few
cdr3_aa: CASLGGGLNEQFF
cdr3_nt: TGTGCCTCTTTGGGGGGGGGCCTAAATGAGCAGTTCTTC

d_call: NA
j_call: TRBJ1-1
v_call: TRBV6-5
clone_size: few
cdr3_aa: CASSYSSTLVTEAFF
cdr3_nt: TGTGCCAGCAGTTACTCGTCCACTCTGGTCACTGAAGCTTTCTTT

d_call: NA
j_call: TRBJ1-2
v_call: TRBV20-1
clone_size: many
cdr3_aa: CSAQQQGLGYTF
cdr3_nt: TGCAGTGCCCAACAACAGGGTCTTGGCTACACCTTC

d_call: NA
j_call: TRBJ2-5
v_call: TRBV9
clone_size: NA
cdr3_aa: CASSVKPVEETQYF
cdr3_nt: TGTGCCAGCAGCGTAAAGCCTGTTGAAGAGACCCAGTACTTC

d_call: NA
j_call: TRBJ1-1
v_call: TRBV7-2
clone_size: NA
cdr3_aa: CASFRGGGNTEAFF
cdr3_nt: TGTGCCAGCTTCCGGGGAGGGGGAAACACTGAAGCTTTCTTT

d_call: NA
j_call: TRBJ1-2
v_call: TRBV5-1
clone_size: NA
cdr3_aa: CASSLTYGQSGYTF
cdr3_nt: TGCGCCAGCAGCTTAACCTATGGACAGTCGGGCTACACCTTC

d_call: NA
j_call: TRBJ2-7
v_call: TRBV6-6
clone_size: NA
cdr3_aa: CASSLKLTETYEQYF
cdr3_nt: TGTGCCAGTAGCCTTAAACTGACTGAAACCTACGAGCAGTACTTC

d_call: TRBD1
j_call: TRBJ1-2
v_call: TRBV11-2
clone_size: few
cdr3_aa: CASYSDRSGYTF
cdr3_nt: TGTGCCAGCTACTCGGACAGGTCTGGCTACACCTTC

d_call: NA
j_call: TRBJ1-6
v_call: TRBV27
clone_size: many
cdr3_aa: CASSSGSSYNSPLHF
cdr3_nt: TGTGCCAGCTCTTCGGGGAGCTCCTATAATTCACCCCTCCACTTT

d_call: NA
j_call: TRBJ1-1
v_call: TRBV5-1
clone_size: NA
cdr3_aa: CASSLFGQMNTEAFF
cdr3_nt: TGCGCCAGCAGCTTGTTTGGACAAATGAACACTGAAGCTTTCTTT

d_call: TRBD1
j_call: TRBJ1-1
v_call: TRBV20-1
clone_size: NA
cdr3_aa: CSARAPTGGTEVFF
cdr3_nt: TGCAGTGCTAGGGCCCCAACAGGGGGAACTGAAGTTTTCTTT

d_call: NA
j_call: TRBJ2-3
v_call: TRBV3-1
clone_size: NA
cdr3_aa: CASSQLSTDTQYF
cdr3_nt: TGTGCCAGCAGCCAACTAAGCACAGATACGCAGTATTTT

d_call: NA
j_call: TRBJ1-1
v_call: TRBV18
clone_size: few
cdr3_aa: CASSPMSTEAFF
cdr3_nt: TGTGCCAGCTCCCCTATGTCCACTGAAGCTTTCTTT

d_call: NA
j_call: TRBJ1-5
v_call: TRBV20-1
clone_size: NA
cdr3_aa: CSAMTASSNQPQHF
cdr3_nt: TGCAGTGCTATGACAGCATCTAGCAATCAGCCCCAGCATTTT

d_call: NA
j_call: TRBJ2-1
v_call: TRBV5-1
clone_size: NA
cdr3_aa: CASSSTYRPGEQFF
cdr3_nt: TGCGCCAGCAGCTCTACCTACCGGCCGGGTGAGCAGTTCTTC

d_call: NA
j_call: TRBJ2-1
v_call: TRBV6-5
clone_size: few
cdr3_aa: CASSYFRNNEQFF
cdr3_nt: TGTGCCAGCAGTTACTTCAGAAACAATGAGCAGTTCTTC

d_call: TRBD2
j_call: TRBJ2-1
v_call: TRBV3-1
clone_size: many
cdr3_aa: CASSLSGSSYNEQFF
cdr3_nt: TGTGCCAGCAGCCTCAGCGGGAGCTCCTACAATGAGCAGTTCTTC

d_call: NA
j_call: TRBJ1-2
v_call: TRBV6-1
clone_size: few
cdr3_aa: CASRVTVNYGYTF
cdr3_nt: TGTGCCAGCAGAGTCACAGTTAACTATGGCTACACCTTC

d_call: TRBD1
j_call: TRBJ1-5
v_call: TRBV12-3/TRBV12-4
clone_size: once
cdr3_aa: CASSFNRGGQPQHF
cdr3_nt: TGTGCCAGCAGTTTTAACAGGGGAGGTCAGCCCCAGCATTTT

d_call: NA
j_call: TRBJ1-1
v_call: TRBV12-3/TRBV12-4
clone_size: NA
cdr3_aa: CASSRGGSGAFF
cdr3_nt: TGTGCCAGCAGTCGGGGGGGTAGTGGAGCTTTCTTT

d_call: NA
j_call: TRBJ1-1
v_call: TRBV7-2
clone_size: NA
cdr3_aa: CASSPEGVRVFTDEAFF
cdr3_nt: TGTGCCAGCAGCCCCGAGGGCGTACGAGTCTTCACCGATGAAGCTTTCTTT

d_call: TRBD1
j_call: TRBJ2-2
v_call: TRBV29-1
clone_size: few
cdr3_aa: CSARGQSNTGELFF
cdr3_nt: TGCAGCGCCAGGGGACAGTCGAACACCGGGGAGCTGTTTTTT

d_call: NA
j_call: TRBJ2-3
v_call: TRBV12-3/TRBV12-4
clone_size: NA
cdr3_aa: CASSLWGVDIDTQYF
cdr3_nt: TGTGCCAGCAGTCTGTGGGGGGTAGATATAGATACGCAGTATTTT

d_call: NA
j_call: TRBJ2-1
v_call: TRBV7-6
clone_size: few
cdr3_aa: CASSLGLGTYNEQFF
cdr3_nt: TGTGCCAGCAGCTTAGGGCTGGGGACCTACAATGAGCAGTTCTTC

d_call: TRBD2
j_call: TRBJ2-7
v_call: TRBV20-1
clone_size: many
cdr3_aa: CSVPTSGELYEQYF
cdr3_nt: TGCAGTGTTCCGACTAGCGGAGAGCTCTACGAGCAGTACTTC

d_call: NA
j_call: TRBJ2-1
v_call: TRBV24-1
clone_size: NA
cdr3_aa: CATSIYNEQFF
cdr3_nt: TGTGCCACCAGCATCTACAATGAGCAGTTCTTC

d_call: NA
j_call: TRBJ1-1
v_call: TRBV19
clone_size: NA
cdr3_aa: CASSPVDTDEAFF
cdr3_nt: TGTGCCAGTAGTCCGGTGGATACAGATGAAGCTTTCTTT

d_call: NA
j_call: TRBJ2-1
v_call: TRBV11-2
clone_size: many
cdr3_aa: CASSLGNEQFF
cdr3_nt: TGTGCCAGCAGTTTAGGCAATGAGCAGTTCTTC

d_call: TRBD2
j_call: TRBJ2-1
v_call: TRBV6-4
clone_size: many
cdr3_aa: CASSPTSGSYNEQFF
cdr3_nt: TGTGCCAGCAGCCCGACTAGCGGGAGTTACAATGAGCAGTTCTTC

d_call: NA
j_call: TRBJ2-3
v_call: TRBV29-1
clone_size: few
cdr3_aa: CSVEDLADTQYF
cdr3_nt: TGCAGCGTTGAAGATCTCGCAGATACGCAGTATTTT

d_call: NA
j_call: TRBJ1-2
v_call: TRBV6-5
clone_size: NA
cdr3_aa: CASRLGRFYGYTF
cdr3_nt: TGTGCCAGCAGACTTGGTCGATTCTATGGCTACACCTTC

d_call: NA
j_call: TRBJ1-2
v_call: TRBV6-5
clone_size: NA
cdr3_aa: CASSYGRNYGYTF
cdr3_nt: TGTGCCAGCAGTTACGGCAGAAACTATGGCTACACCTTC

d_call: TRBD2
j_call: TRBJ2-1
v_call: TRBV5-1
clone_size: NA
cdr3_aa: CASTPTSGSYNEQFF
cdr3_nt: TGCGCCAGCACCCCGACTAGCGGTTCCTACAATGAGCAGTTCTTC